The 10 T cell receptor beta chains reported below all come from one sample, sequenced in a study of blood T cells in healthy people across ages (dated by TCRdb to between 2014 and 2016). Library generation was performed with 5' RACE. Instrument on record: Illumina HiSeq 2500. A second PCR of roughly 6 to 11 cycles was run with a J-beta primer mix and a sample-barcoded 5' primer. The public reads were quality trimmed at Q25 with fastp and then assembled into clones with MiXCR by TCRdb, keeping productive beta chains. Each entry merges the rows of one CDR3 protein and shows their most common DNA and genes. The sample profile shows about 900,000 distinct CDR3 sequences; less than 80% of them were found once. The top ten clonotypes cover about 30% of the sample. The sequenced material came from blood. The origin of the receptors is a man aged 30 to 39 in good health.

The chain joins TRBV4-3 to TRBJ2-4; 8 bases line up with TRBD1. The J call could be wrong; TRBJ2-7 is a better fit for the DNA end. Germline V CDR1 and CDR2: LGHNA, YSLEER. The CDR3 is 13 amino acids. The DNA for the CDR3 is TGCGCCAGCAGCCACCACAGGGGGTACGAGCAGTACTTC. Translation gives CASSHHRGYEQYF.

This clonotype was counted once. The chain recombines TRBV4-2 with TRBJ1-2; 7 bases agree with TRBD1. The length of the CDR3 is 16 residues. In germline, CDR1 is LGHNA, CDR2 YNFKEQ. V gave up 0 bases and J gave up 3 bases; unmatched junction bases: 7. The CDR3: CASSQDVRGQYYGYTF. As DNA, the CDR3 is TGTGCCAGCAGCCAAGACGTAAGGGGACAGTACTATGGCTACACCTTC.

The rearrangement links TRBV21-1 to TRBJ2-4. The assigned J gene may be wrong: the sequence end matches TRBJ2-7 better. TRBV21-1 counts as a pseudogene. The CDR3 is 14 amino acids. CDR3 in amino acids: CASSKVQESCEQYF. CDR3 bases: TGTGCCAGCAGCAAAGTTCAGGAATCCTGCGAGCAGTACTTC.

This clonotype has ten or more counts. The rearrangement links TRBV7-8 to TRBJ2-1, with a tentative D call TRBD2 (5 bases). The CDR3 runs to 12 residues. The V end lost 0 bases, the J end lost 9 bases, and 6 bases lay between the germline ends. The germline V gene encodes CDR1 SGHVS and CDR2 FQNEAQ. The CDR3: CASSLAEGEQFF. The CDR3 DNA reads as TGTGCCAGCAGCTTAGCCGAGGGTGAGCAGTTCTTC.

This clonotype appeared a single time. CDR3: CASSLTGMREAFF. CDR3 nucleotides: TGTGCCAGCAGCTTAACCGGGATGCGTGAAGCTTTCTTT. The gene calls are TRBV5-6 and TRBJ1-1; D is uncertain. Trimming removed 2 bases from V and 7 bases from J, with 12 bases in between. The germline V gene encodes CDR1 SGHDT and CDR2 YYEEEE. The CDR3 runs 13 residues.

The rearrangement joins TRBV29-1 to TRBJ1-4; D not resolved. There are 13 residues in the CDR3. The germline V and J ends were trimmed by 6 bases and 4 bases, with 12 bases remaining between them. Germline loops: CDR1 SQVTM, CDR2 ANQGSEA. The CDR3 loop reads CSVDYGSNEKLFF. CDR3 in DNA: TGCAGCGTGGACTACGGCAGTAATGAAAAACTGTTTTTT.

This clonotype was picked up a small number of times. The CDR3 DNA is TGTGCCAGCAGCAGGCTAGGAGGCTCCTACAATGAGCAGTTCTTC. Protein product: CASSRLGGSYNEQFF. The chain couples TRBV27 to TRBJ2-1; TRBD2 might be the D (5 bases). The germline V and J ends were trimmed by 6 bases and 0 bases, with 12 bases remaining between them. CDR1 MNHEY and CDR2 SMNVEV come from the germline V gene (reference sequence). The CDR3 totals 15 residues.

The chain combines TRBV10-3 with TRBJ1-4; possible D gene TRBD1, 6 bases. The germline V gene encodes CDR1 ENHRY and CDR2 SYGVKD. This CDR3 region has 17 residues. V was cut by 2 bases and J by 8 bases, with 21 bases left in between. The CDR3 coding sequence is TGTGCCATCAGTGAGGAACAGGGACAACGTTGGCCGGAAAAACTGTTTTTT. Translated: CAISEEQGQRWPEKLFF.

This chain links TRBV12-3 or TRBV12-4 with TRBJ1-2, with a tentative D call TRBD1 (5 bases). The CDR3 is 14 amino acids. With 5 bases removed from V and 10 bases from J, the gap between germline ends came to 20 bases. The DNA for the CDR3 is TGTGCCAGCAGTGTAGACGGCCAGGGTCGTGACTACACCTTC. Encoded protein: CASSVDGQGRDYTF.

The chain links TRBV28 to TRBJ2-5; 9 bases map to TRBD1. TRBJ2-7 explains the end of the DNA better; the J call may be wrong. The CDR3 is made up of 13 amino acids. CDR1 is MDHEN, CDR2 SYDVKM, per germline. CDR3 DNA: TGTGCCAGCAATGATGGACAGGGGCACGAGCAGTACTTC. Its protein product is CASNDGQGHEQYF.